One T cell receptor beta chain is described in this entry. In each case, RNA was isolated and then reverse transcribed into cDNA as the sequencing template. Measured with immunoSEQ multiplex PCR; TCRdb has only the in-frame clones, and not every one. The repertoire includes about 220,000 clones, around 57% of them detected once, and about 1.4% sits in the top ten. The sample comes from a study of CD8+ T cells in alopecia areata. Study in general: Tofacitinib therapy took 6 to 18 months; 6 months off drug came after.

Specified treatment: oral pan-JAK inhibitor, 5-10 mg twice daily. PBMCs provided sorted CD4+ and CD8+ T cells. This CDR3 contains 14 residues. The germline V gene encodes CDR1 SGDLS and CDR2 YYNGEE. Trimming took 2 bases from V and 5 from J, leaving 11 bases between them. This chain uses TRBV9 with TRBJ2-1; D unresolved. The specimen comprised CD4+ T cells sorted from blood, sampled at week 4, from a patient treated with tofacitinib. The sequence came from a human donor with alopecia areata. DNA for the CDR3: TGTGCCAGCAGCGTCGGTGACGAGAACAATGAGCAGTTCTTC. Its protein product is CASSVGDENNEQFF.